A single T cell receptor (beta chain) is shown here with its context. This specimen belongs to a study of blood T cell repertoires in COVID-19. Turning to the study itself: Material from acute and convalescent COVID-19 was sourced from the United States, Italy and Spain.

Sequencing used immunoSEQ multiplex PCR; TCRdb keeps in-frame clones, though not all of them. The table has about 270,000 clones, about 87% seen once. Germline CDR1 SGHAT, CDR2 FQDESV (reference sequence). CDR3 length equals 13 residues. The V end lost 0 bases, the J end lost 4 bases, and 4 bases lay between the germline ends. Material: peripheral blood. V gene TRBV11-1 combines with J gene TRBJ2-1, with unresolved D. This sequence was found in a human donor in a cohort sampled during active COVID-19. DNA of the CDR3: TGTGCCAGCAGCTTAGCGCTATACAATGAGCAGTTCTTC. This encodes CASSLALYNEQFF.